This T cell receptor (beta chain) originates from a study of blood T cell repertoires in COVID-19. Overall study context: Italy, Spain and the United States were the sources of the convalescent and acute COVID-19 samples. Nucleic acid was either cDNA or gDNA, and it came from T cells, B-cell-depleted T cells, or PBMCs.

Losses at the gene ends were 5 bases for V and 0 bases for J; bases not matched to a gene: 10. From germline, CDR1 is GTSNPN and CDR2 SVGIG (reference sequence). The CDR3 contains 15 residues. In the original processing: Using reference gene primer amplification, nucleated cell counts were estimated. TCRdb keeps only in-frame clones here, not all; method: immunoSEQ multiplex PCR. V, J and clone size derive from that table, while D and trimming were established from the DNA sequence. This sample has approximately 150,000 clones, with about 87% found just once. This chain joins TRBV30 and TRBJ2-7, with 7 nucleotides matching TRBD1. The sequenced material came from peripheral blood. This TCR derives from a woman aged 45-60 years with acute or convalescent COVID-19. The CDR3 spells CAWDYPGQVSYEQYF. As DNA, the CDR3 is TGTGCCTGGGACTACCCCGGACAGGTCTCCTACGAGCAGTACTTC.